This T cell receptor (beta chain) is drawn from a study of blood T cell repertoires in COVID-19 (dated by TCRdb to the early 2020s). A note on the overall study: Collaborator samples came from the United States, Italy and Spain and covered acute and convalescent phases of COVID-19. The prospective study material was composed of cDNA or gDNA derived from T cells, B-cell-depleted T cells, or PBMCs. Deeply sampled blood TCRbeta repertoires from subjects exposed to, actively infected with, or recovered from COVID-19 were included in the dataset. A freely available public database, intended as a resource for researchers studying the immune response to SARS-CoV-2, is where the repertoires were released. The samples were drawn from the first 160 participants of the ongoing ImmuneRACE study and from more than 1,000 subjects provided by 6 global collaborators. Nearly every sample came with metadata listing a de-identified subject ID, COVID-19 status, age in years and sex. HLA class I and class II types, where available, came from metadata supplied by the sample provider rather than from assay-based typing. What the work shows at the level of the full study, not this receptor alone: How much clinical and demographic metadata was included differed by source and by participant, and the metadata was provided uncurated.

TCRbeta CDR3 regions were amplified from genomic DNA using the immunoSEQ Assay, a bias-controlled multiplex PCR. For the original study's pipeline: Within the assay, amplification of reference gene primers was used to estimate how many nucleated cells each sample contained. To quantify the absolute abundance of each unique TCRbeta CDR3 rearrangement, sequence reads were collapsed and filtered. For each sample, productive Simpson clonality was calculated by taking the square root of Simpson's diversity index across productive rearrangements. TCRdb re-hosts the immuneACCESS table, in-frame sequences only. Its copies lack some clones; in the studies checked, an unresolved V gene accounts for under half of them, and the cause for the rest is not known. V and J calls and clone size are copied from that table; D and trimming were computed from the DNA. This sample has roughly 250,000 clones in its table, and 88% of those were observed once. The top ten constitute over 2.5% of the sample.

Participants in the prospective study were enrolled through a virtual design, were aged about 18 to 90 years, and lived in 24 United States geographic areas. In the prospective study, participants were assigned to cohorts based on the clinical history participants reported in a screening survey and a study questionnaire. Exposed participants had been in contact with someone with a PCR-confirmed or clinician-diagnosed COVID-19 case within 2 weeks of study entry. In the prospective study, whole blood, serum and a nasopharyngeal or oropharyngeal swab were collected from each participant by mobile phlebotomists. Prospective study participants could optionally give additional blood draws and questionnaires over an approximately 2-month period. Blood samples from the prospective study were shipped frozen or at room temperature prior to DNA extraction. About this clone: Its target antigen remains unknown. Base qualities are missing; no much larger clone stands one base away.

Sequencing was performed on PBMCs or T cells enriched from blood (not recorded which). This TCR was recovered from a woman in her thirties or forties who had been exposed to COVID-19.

The DNA sequence is given as TGTGCCAGCAGTTTAGGGGCAATAGGAAACACCATATATTTT. It is translated as CASSLGAIGNTIYF. The V and J segments used are TRBV25-1 and TRBJ1-3; 5 matching bases give a weak D call of TRBD1. CDR1 and CDR2 were assigned from the germline V gene as MGHDK and SYGVNS. V and J are truncated by 5 bases and 4 bases respectively, leaving an intervening sequence of 12 bases. The CDR3 runs 14 residues from the cysteine to the phenylalanine. The retained sequence is limited to the CDR3, 42 bases, with the frame set at the first base.